Presented here are 2 T cell receptor beta chains from one specimen sequenced in a study of blood T cell repertoires in COVID-19. The protocol was immunoSEQ multiplex PCR, while the TCRdb copy is restricted to in-frame clones and leaves out a portion. Here the sample spans hundreds of thousands of clones, 88% being singletons. The specimen was peripheral blood. The source is a woman aged 30 to 39 with COVID-19, enrolled during active disease.

This chain joins TRBV5-1 and TRBJ1-2; D is undetermined. Germline V gene lookup returns CDR1 SGHRS and CDR2 YFSETQ. The V end was cut by 6 bases, the J end by 5 bases, with 23 bases between. CDR3 length equals 16 residues. CDR3 sequence (DNA): TGCGCCAGCAAGCCCCCAGGAGGGAGGGCCCAGTATGGCTACACCTTC. Translated, it gives CASKPPGGRAQYGYTF.

The rearrangement uses TRBV5-6 and TRBJ1-6; no firm D call. Trimming took off 2 bases at V and 7 bases at J, with 7 bases between the two ends. The CDR3 sequence is 13 residues long. CDR1 is SGHDT, CDR2 YYEEEE, per germline. The CDR3 sequence: CASSFAGNSPLHF. For the CDR3, the DNA is TGTGCCAGCAGCTTCGCGGGAAATTCACCCCTCCACTTT.